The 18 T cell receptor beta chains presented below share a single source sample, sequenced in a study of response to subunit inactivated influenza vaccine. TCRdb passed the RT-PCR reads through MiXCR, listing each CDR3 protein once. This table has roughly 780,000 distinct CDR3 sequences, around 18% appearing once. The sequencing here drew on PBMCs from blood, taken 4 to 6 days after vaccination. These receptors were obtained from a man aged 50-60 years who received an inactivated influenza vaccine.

This CDR3 is CASSVIWGPNQPQHF. CDR3 coding DNA: TGTGCCAGCAGTGTTATTTGGGGGCCCAATCAGCCCCAGCATTTT. The chain recombines TRBV6-4 with TRBJ1-5, with D maybe TRBD1 (6 bases). Trimming took off 4 bases at V and 3 bases at J, with 13 bases between the two ends. This CDR3 contains 15 residues. Looked up from germline, CDR1 is MRHNA and CDR2 is SNTAGT.

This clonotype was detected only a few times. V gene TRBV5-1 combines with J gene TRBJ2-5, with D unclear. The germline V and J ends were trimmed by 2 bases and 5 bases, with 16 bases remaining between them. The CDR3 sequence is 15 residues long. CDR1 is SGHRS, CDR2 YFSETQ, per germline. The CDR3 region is CASSFDTSFKETQYF. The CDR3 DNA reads TGCGCCAGCAGCTTTGACACCTCCTTCAAGGAGACCCAGTACTTC.

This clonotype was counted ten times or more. In DNA, the CDR3 is TGTGCCAGCAGCTTAGCGTACGGGAGGGCCGAAGGAGATACGCAGTATTTT. This translates into CASSLAYGRAEGDTQYF. The chain couples TRBV7-2 to TRBJ2-3, with 8 nucleotides matching TRBD2. This CDR3 has 17 residues. Looked up from germline, CDR1 is SGHTA and CDR2 is FQGNSA. Trimming removed 0 bases from V and 5 bases from J; junction bases left unmatched: 10.

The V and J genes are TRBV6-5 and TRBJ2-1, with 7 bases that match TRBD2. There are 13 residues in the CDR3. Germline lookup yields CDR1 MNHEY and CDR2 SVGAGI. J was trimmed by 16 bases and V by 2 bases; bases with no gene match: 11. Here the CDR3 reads CASSYARTSRNFF. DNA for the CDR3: TGTGCCAGCAGTTACGCCAGGACTAGTAGAAATTTCTTC.

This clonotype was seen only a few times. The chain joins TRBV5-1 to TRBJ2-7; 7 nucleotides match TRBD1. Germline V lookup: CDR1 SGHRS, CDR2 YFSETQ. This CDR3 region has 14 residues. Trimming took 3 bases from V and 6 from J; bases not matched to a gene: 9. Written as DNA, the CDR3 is TGCGCCAGCAGCTCTGACAGGGAGACTGGCGAGCAGTACTTC. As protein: CASSSDRETGEQYF.

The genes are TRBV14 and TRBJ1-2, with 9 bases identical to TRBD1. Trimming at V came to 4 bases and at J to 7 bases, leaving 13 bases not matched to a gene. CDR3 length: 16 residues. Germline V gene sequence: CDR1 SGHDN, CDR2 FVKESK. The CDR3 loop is CASSPGQGMLSSGYTF. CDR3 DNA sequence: TGTGCCAGCAGCCCGGGACAGGGCATGTTGTCGAGTGGCTACACCTTC.

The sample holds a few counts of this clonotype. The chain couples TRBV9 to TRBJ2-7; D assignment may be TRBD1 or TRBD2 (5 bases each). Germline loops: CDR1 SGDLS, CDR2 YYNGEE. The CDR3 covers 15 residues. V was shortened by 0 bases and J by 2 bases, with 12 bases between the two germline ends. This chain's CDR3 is CASSVGDGHTYEQYF. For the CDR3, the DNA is TGTGCCAGCAGCGTAGGGGACGGGCATACCTACGAGCAGTACTTC.

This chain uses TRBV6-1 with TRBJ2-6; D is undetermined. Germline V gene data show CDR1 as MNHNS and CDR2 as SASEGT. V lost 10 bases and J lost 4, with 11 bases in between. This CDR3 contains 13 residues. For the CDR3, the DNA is TGTGCCACCGTCGCCCCCGGGGCCAACGTCCTGACTTTC. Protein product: CATVAPGANVLTF.

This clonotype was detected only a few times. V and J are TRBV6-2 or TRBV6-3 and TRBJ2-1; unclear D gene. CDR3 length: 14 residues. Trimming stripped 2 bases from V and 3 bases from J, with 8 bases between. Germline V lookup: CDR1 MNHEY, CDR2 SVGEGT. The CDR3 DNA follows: TGTGCCAGCAGTTACGACGGTTACTACAATGAGCAGTTCTTC. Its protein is CASSYDGYYNEQFF.

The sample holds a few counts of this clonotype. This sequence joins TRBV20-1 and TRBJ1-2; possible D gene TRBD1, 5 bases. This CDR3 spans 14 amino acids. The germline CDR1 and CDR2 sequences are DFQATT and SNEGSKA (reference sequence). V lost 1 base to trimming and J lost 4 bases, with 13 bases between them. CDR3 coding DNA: TGCAGTGCTAGAGCCCTGGGGCAGTCCTATGGCTACACCTTC. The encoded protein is CSARALGQSYGYTF.

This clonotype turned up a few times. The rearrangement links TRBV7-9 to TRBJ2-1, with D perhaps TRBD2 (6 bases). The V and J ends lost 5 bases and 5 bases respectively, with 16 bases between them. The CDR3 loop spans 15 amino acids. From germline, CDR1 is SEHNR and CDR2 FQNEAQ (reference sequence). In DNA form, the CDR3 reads TGTGCCAGCAGCCCTTGGGCGGGGCACAACAATGAGCAGTTCTTC. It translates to CASSPWAGHNNEQFF.

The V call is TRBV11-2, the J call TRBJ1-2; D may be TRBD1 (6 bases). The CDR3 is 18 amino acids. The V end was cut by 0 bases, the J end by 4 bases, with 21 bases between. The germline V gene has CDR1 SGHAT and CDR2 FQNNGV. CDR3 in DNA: TGTGCCAGCAGCTTAGATCCGGATGGTTGGGGGGCTGTCTATGGCTACACCTTC. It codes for CASSLDPDGWGAVYGYTF.

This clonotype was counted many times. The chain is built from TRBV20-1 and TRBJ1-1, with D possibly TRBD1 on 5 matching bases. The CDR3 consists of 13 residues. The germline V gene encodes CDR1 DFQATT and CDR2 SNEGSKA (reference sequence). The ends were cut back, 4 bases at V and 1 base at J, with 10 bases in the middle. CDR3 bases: TGCAGTGCTAACACAGGAGCGAACACTGAAGCTTTCTTT. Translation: CSANTGANTEAFF.

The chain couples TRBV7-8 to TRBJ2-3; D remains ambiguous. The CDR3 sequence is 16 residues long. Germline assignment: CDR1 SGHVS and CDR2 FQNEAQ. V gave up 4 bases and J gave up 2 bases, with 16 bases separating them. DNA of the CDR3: TGTGCCAGCAGCTCGTGGGCCTTGGAGCCCACAGATACGCAGTATTTT. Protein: CASSSWALEPTDTQYF.

The CDR3 region has the DNA TGCGCCAGCAGCACCCAGGGGGGCGGGAGGGATCACGAGCAGTACTTC. Protein: CASSTQGGGRDHEQYF. The chain has TRBV4-3 and TRBJ2-7; the match to TRBD2 covers 9 bases. The CDR3 is made up of 16 amino acids. The J segment lost 5 bases and the V segment lost 5 bases, leaving 13 bases of the junction unmatched. Germline loops: CDR1 LGHNA, CDR2 YSLEER.

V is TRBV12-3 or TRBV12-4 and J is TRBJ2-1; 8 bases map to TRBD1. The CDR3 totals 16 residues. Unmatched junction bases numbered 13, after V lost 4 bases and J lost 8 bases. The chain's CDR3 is CASSSQGARFVDEQFF. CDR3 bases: TGTGCCAGCAGTTCCCAGGGGGCCCGCTTTGTCGATGAGCAGTTCTTC.

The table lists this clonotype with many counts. CDR3 bases: TGTGCCAGCAGTCGAAAAACTAGCGGGATCAATACGCAGTATTTT. Its protein product is CASSRKTSGINTQYF. The V and J genes are TRBV6-1 and TRBJ2-3; TRBD2 agrees at 10 bases. CDR1 is MNHNS and CDR2 is SASEGT in the germline V gene. The CDR3 has 15 residues. V lost 5 bases to trimming and J lost 7 bases; unmatched junction nucleotides: 9.

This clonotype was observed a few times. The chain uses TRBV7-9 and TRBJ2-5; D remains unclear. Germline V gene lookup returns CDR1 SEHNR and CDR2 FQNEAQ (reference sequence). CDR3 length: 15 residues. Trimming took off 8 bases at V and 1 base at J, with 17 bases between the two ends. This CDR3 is CASHPDLGPQETQYF. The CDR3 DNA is TGTGCCAGCCACCCTGATCTTGGTCCCCAAGAGACCCAGTACTTC.